A single sample is the source of the 2 T cell receptor beta chains below, sequenced in a study of cytomegalovirus exposure and HLA in healthy donors. PCR was performed using 60 Vbeta and 13 Jbeta primers. Profiled with immunoSEQ multiplex PCR; TCRdb holds only in-frame clones, not every one. The repertoire has about 150,000 clones, roughly 81% of them found once; the top ten carry 2% to 3%. Sequencing was carried out using PBMCs. The receptors were gathered from a man aged 25 to 45 in good health and CMV-seropositive.

The chain carries TRBV11-2 and TRBJ2-7, with 7 bases matching TRBD1. The germline V gene encodes CDR1 SGHAT and CDR2 FQNNGV. The CDR3 spans 15 residues. With 0 bases clipped from V and 4 bases from J, the junction kept 6 bases outside the gene matches. This chain's CDR3 is CASSLEAGGVYEQYF. The CDR3 bases are TGTGCCAGCAGCTTAGAGGCAGGGGGAGTGTACGAGCAGTACTTC. Variable domain in full (rest from reference TRBV11-2 and TRBJ2-7): EAGVAQSPRYKIIEKRQSVAFWCNPISGHATLYWYQQILGQGPKLLIQFQNNGVVDDSQLPKDRFSAERLKGVDSTLKIQPAKLEDSAVYLCASSLEAGGVYEQYFGPGTRLTVT.

V is TRBV28 and J is TRBJ2-3; 8 positions agree with TRBD2. CDR1 and CDR2 from the germline V gene are MDHEN and SYDVKM. Trimming removed 6 bases from V and 0 bases from J; junction bases left unmatched: 8. CDR3 length: 16 amino acids. CDR3 in amino acids: CASSRRLASSTDTQYF. The CDR3 DNA sequence: TGTGCCAGCAGCCGGAGACTAGCGTCTAGCACAGATACGCAGTATTTT.